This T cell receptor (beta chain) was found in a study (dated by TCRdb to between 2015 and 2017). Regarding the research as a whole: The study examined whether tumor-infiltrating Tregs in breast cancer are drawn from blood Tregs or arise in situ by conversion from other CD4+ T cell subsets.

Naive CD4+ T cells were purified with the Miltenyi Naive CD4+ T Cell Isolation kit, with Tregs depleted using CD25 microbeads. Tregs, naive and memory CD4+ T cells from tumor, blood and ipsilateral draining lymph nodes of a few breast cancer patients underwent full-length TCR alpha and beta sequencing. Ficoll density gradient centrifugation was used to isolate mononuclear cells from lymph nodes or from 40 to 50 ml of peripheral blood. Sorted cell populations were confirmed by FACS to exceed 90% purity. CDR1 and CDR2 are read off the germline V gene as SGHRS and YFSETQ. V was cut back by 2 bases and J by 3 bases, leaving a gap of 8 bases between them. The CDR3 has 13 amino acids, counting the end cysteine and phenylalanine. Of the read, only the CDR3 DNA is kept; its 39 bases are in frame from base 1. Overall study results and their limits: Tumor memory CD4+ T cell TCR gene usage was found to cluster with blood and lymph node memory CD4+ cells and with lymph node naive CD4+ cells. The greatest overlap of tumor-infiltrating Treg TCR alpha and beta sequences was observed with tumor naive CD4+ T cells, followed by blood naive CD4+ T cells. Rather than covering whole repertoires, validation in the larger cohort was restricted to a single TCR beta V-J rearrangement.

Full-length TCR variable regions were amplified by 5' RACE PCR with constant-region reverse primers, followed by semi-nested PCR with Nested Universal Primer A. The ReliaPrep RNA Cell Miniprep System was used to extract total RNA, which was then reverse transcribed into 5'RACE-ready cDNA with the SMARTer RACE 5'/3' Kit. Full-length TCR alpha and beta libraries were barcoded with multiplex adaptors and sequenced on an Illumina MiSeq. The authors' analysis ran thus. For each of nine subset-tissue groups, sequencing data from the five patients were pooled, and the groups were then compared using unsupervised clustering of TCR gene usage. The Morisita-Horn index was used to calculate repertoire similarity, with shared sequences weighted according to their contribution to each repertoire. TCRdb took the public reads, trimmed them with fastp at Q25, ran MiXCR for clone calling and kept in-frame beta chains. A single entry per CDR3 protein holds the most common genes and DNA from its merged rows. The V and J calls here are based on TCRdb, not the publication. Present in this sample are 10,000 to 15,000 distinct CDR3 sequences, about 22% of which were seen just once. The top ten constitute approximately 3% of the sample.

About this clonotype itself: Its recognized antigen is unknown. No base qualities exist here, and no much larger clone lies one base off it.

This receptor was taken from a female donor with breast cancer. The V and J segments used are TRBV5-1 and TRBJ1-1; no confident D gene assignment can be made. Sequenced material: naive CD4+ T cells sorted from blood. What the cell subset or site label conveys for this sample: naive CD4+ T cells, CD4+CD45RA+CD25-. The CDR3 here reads CASSLRRHTEAFF. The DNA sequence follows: TGCGCCAGCAGCTTACGCAGACACACTGAAGCTTTCTTT.